The 15 T cell receptor beta chains presented below share a single source sample, sequenced in a study of shared clonotypes between healthy human individuals. TCRdb keeps only in-frame clones here, not all; method: immunoSEQ multiplex PCR. The table records under 1,900,000 clones, 98% of them present only once. Sequences were obtained from naive CD4+ T cells sorted from blood. Subset described: CD45RA+ positively selected. The receptors stem from a man under 40 in good health.

The gene calls are TRBV25-1 and TRBJ2-5; 9 bases match TRBD1. V was clipped by 1 base and J by 2 bases; unmatched bases: 5. The CDR3 sequence is 16 residues long. The germline gives CDR1 MGHDK, CDR2 SYGVNS. The chain's CDR3 is CASSESGTGPQETQYF. Here the CDR3 DNA reads TGTGCCAGCAGTGAATCAGGGACAGGGCCTCAAGAGACCCAGTACTTC.

V gene TRBV5-1 combines with J gene TRBJ2-7, with TRBD2 identical over 10 bases. The junction had 10 bases not matched to a gene; V was cut back by 4 bases and J by 3 bases. This CDR3 is 16 amino acids long. CDR1 SGHRS and CDR2 YFSETQ come from the germline V gene. CDR3 in DNA: TGCGCCAGCAGCCCGAGGGTAGCGGGAGGAGACTACGAGCAGTACTTC. It translates to CASSPRVAGGDYEQYF.

For this clone: At one of its ends the junction is not consistent with the germline gene, which may arise from a read error. The chain has TRBV19 and TRBJ2-7; 7 bases fit TRBD2. Germline assignment: CDR1 LNHDA and CDR2 SQIVND (reference sequence). The CDR3 extends over 14 amino acids. The CDR3, as DNA: TGTGCCAGTAGTTCAGGACTAGTCTCCAACGAGCAGTACTTC. This encodes CASSSGLVSNEQYF.

The chain is built from TRBV18 and TRBJ2-3, with 13 bases fitting TRBD2. Germline-derived CDR1 and CDR2 are KGHSH and LQKENI. Trimming at V came to 1 base and at J to 4 bases, leaving 5 bases not matched to a gene. CDR3 length: 17 residues. Written as DNA, the CDR3 is TGTGCCAGCTCACCACTCCGGACTAGCGGGAGTGCAGATACGCAGTATTTT. Translating it yields CASSPLRTSGSADTQYF.

The chain combines TRBV7-2 with TRBJ2-1, with 10 bases aligning to TRBD1. In germline, CDR1 is SGHTA, CDR2 FQGNSA. This CDR3 region has 15 residues. V lost 4 bases to trimming and J lost 7 bases; unmatched junction nucleotides: 7. The CDR3 DNA reads as TGTGCCAGCAGCTCCCGACAGGGGGCGGGAAATGAGCAGTTCTTC. Protein sequence: CASSSRQGAGNEQFF.

J is TRBJ2-7 and V is TRBV5-6, with 7 bases aligning to TRBD2. The CDR3 contains 15 residues. V was pared by 2 bases and J by 0 bases, with 5 bases of the junction left unmatched. CDR1 is SGHDT and CDR2 is YYEEEE in the germline V gene. CDR3 amino acids: CASSLGTTYSYEQYF. The CDR3 coding sequence is TGTGCCAGCAGCTTAGGGACTACCTACTCCTACGAGCAGTACTTC.

This sequence joins TRBV27 and TRBJ1-1; D uncertain. CDR1 and CDR2 (germline): MNHEY, SMNVEV (reference sequence). The CDR3 contains 13 residues. V was clipped by 5 bases and J by 0 bases, with 7 bases between them. CDR3 coding DNA: TGTGCCAGCAGTACGAACCTGAACACTGAAGCTTTCTTT. Its translation: CASSTNLNTEAFF.

Points on this clone: The same CDR3 is also encoded by other DNA sequences in this sample. V usage is TRBV7-9 and J usage is TRBJ2-1, with 8 bases matching TRBD2. This CDR3 has 15 amino acids. Trimming cost V 5 bases and J 1 base; bases outside gene matches: 4. Germline values: CDR1 SEHNR, CDR2 FQNEAQ (reference sequence). The CDR3 DNA is TGTGCCAGCAGCCTCAGCGGGAGTTCCTACAATGAGCAGTTCTTC. As protein: CASSLSGSSYNEQFF.

The chain couples TRBV5-1 to TRBJ2-3; TRBD2 is a possible D gene (6 bases). CDR1 and CDR2 (germline): SGHRS, YFSETQ. The CDR3 consists of 16 residues. V lost 1 base and J lost 1, with 13 bases in between. CDR3 nucleotide sequence: TGCGCCAGCAGCTTGTTCGGGGGAAAGGGCACAGATACGCAGTATTTT. It specifies CASSLFGGKGTDTQYF.

The chain recombines TRBV4-3 with TRBJ1-1; 7 bases are shared with TRBD1. CDR3 size: 17 residues. The trim removed 1 base at V and 4 bases at J, leaving 12 bases unmatched. From germline, CDR1 is LGHNA and CDR2 YSLEER. The CDR3 bases are TGCGCCAGCAGCCAAGGTCTCAACAGGGGATACGGCACTGAAGCTTTCTTT. It codes for CASSQGLNRGYGTEAFF.

The chain employs TRBV28 and TRBJ2-5, with D possibly TRBD1 on 6 matching bases. Germline CDR1 reads MDHEN; CDR2 reads SYDVKM. V lost 4 bases and J lost 5, with 14 bases in between. The CDR3 contains 14 residues. CDR3 sequence (DNA): TGTGCCAGCAGTTCCCCAGGGGTGCGGGAGACCCAGTACTTC. This codes for CASSSPGVRETQYF.

V is TRBV5-1 and J is TRBJ2-1; perhaps D is TRBD1 or TRBD2 (5 bases each). There are 15 residues in the CDR3. Germline V CDR1 and CDR2: SGHRS, YFSETQ. V was clipped by 6 bases and J by 2 bases, with 15 bases between them. CDR3 amino acids: CASKVGTQTYNEQFF. CDR3 in DNA: TGCGCCAGCAAGGTTGGGACCCAGACCTACAATGAGCAGTTCTTC.

Regarding this clone: This same CDR3 is encoded by further DNA sequences in the sample. V gene TRBV27 combines with J gene TRBJ2-1; TRBD2 matches at 7 bases. The CDR3 sequence is 16 residues long. From germline, CDR1 is MNHEY and CDR2 SMNVEV (reference sequence). V shed 1 base and J 0 bases; nucleotides not matched to a gene: 3. The CDR3 coding sequence is TGTGCCAGCAGTTTATGGCGGGGGAGCTCCTACAATGAGCAGTTCTTC. It translates to CASSLWRGSSYNEQFF.

This chain links TRBV29-1 with TRBJ2-1; the D is unclear. Germline V gives CDR1 SQVTM, CDR2 ANQGSEA. The ends were cut back, 2 bases at V and 2 bases at J, with 10 bases in the middle. The CDR3 has 14 amino acids. As DNA, the CDR3 is TGCAGCGTTGAAACCGCGATCACCTACAATGAGCAGTTCTTC. Translated, it gives CSVETAITYNEQFF.

This clone has only one observation. V is TRBV10-1 and J is TRBJ1-2; D is uncertain. The germline gives CDR1 WNHNN, CDR2 SYGVQD (reference sequence). This CDR3 is built from 13 residues. Trimming removed 0 bases from V and 2 bases from J, with 4 bases in between. In nucleotides, the CDR3 is TGCGCCAGCAGTGAGTCAAGGAACTATGGCTACACCTTC. Protein sequence: CASSESRNYGYTF.